This T cell receptor (beta chain) was sequenced for a study of CD8+ T cells in alopecia areata. Study-level results: More clonal than normal scalp was lesional scalp, particularly alopecia totalis/universalis.

About this clone: Its specificity is not known.

Treatment defined: oral pan-JAK inhibitor, 5-10 mg twice daily. RNA was isolated and reverse transcribed to cDNA, the sequencing template. Repertoires were generated with immunoSEQ multiplex PCR, while TCRdb's copy carries only in-frame clones and drops some. The sample shows under 110,000 clones, just under 60% of them seen only once. This CDR3 is built from 14 residues. Germline V gene sequence: CDR1 MNHEY, CDR2 SVGAGI. V was pared by 0 bases and J by 8 bases, with 10 bases between. The sequencing used CD8+ T cells sorted from blood, collected around week 55, from a patient treated with tofacitinib. The V call is TRBV6-5, the J call TRBJ1-4; D perhaps matches TRBD1 (6 bases). The receptor's source is a human donor with alopecia areata. The CDR3 here is CASSYSFGGEKLFF. In DNA, the CDR3 is TGTGCCAGCAGTTACTCTTTTGGGGGCGAAAAACTGTTTTTT.